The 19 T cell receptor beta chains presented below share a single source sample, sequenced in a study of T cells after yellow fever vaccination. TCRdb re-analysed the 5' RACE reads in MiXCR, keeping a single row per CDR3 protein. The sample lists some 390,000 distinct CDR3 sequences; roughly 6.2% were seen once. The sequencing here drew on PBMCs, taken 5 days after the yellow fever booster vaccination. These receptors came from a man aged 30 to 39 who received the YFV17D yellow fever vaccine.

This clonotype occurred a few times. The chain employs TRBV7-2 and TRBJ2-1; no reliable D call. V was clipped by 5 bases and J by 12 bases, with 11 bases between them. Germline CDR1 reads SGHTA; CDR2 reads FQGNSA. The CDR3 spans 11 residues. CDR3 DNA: TGTGCCAGCAGCCCCGGACCCCGGCAGTTCTTC. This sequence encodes CASSPGPRQFF.

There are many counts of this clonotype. CDR3 loop: CASSDRLSGSYNEQFF. DNA for the CDR3: TGTGCCAGCAGTGACCGACTTAGCGGCTCCTACAATGAGCAGTTCTTC. The genes are TRBV6-1 and TRBJ2-1, with D perhaps matching TRBD2 (6 bases). This CDR3 has 16 amino acids. Germline CDR1 is MNHNS and CDR2 is SASEGT. V lost 3 bases to trimming and J lost 0 bases, with 12 bases between them.

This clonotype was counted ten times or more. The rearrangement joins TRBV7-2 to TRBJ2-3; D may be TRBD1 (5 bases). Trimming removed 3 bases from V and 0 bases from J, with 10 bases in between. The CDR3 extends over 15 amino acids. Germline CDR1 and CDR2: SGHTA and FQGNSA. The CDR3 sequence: CASSLTDLSTDTQYF. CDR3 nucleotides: TGTGCCAGCAGCTTGACAGATTTGAGCACAGATACGCAGTATTTT.

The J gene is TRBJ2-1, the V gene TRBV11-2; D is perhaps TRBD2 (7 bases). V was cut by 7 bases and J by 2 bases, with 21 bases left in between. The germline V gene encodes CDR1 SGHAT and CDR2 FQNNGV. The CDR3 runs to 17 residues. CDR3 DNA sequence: TGTGCCAGCACCCGGGATCGGGGGGCAACTCCCTACAATGAGCAGTTCTTC. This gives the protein CASTRDRGATPYNEQFF. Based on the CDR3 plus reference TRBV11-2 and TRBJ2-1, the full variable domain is EAGVAQSPRYKIIEKRQSVAFWCNPISGHATLYWYQQILGQGPKLLIQFQNNGVVDDSQLPKDRFSAERLKGVDSTLKIQPAKLEDSAVYLCASTRDRGATPYNEQFFGPGTRLTVL.

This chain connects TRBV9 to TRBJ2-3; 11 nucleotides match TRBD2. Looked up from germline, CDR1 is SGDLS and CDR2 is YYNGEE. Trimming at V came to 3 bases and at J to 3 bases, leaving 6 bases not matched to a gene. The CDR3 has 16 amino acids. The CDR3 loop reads CASSGETSGITDTQYF. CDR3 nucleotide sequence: TGTGCCAGCAGCGGAGAGACTAGCGGGATTACAGATACGCAGTATTTT. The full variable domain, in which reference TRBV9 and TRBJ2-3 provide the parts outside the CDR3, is DSGVTQTPKHLITATGQRVTLRCSPRSGDLSVYWYQQSLDQGLQFLIQYYNGEERAKGNILERFSAQQFPDLHSELNLSSLELGDSALYFCASSGETSGITDTQYFGPGTRLTVL.

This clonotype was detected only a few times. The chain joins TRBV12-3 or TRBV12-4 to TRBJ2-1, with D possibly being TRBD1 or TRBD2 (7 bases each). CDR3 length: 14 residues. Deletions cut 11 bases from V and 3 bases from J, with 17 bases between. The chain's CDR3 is CASNQGGGYNEQFF. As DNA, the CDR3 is TGTGCCTCCAACCAGGGGGGGGGCTACAATGAGCAGTTCTTC.

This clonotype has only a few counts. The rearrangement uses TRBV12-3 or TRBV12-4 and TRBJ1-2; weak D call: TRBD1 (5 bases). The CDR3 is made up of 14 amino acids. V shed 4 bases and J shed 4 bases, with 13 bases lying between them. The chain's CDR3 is CASSSGRVGYGYTF. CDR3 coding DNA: TGTGCCAGCAGTTCTGGCAGGGTTGGCTATGGCTACACCTTC.

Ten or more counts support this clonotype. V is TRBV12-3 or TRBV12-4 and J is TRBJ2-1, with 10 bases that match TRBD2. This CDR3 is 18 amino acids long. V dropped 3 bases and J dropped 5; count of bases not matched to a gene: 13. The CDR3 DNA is TGTGCCAGCAGTTTTCGGTCTTCTAGCGGGAGTCTCCACAATGAGCAGTTCTTC. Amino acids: CASSFRSSSGSLHNEQFF.

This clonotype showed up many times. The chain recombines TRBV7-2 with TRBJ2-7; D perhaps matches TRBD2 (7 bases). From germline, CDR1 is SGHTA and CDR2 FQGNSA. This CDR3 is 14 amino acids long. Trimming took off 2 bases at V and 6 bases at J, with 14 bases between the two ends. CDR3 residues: CASSLPGGLGEQYF. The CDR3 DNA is TGTGCCAGCAGCTTACCGGGGGGCTTGGGCGAGCAGTACTTC.

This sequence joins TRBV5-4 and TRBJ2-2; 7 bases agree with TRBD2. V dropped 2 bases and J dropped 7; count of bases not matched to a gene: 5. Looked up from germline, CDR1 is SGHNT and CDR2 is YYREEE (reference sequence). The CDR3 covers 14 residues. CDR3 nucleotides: TGTGCCAGCAGCTTCGGACTAGACGGCGGGGAGCTGTTTTTT. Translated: CASSFGLDGGELFF.

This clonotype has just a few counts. CDR3 in DNA: TGCAGTGCTTCCCATCTTGGGACAGGGGCATACGAGCAGTACTTC. It is translated as CSASHLGTGAYEQYF. J is TRBJ2-7 and V is TRBV20-1, with 10 bases aligning to TRBD1. The trim removed 5 bases at V and 4 bases at J, leaving 11 bases unmatched. Germline loops: CDR1 DFQATT, CDR2 SNEGSKA (reference sequence). CDR3 length equals 15 residues.

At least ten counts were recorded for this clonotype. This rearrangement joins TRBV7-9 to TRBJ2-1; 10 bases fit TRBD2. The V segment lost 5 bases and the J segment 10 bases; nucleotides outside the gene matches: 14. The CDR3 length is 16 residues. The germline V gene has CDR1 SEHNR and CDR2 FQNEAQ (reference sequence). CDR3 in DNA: TGTGCCAGCAGCCCACCCGCACTAGCGGGGATTGCCGAGCAGTTCTTC. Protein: CASSPPALAGIAEQFF.

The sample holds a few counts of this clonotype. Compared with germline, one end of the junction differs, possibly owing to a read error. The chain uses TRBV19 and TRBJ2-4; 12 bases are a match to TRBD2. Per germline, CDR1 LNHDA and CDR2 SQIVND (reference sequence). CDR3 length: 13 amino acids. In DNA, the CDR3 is TGTGCCAGTACCGGGACTAGCGGGCCCCGGGGGGCCTTC. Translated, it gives CASTGTSGPRGAF.

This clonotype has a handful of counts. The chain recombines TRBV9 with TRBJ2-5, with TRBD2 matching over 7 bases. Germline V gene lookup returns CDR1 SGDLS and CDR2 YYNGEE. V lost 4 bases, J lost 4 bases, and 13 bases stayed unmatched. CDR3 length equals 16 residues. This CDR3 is CASSLGEGLSLETQYF. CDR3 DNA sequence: TGTGCCAGCAGCCTAGGGGAGGGACTATCTTTAGAGACCCAGTACTTC.

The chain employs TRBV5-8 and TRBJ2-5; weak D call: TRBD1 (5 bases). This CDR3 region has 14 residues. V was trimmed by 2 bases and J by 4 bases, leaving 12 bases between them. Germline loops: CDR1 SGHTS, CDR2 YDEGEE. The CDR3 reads CASSFVITGETQYF. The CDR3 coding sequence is TGTGCCAGCAGCTTCGTTATTACAGGAGAGACCCAGTACTTC.

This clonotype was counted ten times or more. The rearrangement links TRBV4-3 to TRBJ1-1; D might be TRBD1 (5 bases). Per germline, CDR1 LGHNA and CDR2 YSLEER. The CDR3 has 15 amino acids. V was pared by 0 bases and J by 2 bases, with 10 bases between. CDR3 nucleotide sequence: TGCGCCAGCAGCCAAGATAGCGACAGCAACACTGAAGCTTTCTTT. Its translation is CASSQDSDSNTEAFF.

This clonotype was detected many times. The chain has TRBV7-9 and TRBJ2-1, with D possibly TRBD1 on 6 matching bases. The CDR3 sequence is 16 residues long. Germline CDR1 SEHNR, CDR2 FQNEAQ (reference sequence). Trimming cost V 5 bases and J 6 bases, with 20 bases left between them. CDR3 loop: CASSIIPSTGRNEQFF. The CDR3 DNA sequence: TGTGCCAGCAGCATTATACCCTCGACAGGACGCAATGAGCAGTTCTTC.

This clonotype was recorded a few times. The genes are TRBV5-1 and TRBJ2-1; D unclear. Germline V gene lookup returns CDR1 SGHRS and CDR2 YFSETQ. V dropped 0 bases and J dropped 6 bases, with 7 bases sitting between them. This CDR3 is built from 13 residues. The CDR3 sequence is CASSLDGRNEQFF. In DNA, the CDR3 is TGCGCCAGCAGCTTGGATGGGCGCAATGAGCAGTTCTTC.

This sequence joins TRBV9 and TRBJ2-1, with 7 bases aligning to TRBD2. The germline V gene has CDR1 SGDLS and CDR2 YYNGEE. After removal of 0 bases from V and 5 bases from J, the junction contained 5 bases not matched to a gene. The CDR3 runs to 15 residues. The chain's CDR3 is CASSVEVGGDNEQFF. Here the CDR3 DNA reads TGTGCCAGCAGCGTAGAGGTGGGAGGGGACAATGAGCAGTTCTTC. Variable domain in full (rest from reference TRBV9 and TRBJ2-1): DSGVTQTPKHLITATGQRVTLRCSPRSGDLSVYWYQQSLDQGLQFLIQYYNGEERAKGNILERFSAQQFPDLHSELNLSSLELGDSALYFCASSVEVGGDNEQFFGPGTRLTVL.